These T cell receptor beta chains were read from a single sample in a study of blood T cell repertoires in COVID-19. The repertoire was sequenced with immunoSEQ multiplex PCR; TCRdb's copy has only in-frame clones and lacks some. The repertoire includes some 130,000 clones, 70% to 90% of them detected once, and around a tenth sits in the top ten. The sample taken for sequencing was peripheral blood. These TCRs come from a man aged 45-65 years with acute or convalescent COVID-19. The CDR3 runs from the conserved cysteine through the conserved F or W. The D gene is left open where the match is weak. Clone size is not always given. Where it is, it says once, few, many or a class for expanded clones.

.	.	TRBJ2-3	TRBV28	CALTSGSGESTQYF	TGTGCCTTGACTTCGGGTTCGGGTGAATCGACGCAGTATTTT
TRBD2	once	TRBJ2-1	TRBV9	CASSPRTSVYNEQFF	TGTGCCAGCAGCCCCCGGACTAGCGTCTACAATGAGCAGTTCTTC
.	.	TRBJ1-2	TRBV12-5	CASGYQGYYGYTF	TGTGCTAGTGGCTATCAGGGCTACTATGGCTACACCTTC
.	.	TRBJ2-5	TRBV6-1	CASSEMGARGQETQYF	TGTGCCAGCAGTGAAATGGGGGCGCGAGGTCAAGAGACCCAGTACTTC
.	.	TRBJ1-1	TRBV3-1/TRBV3-2	CASSQGGTNTEAFF	TGTGCCAGCAGCCAAGGCGGTACGAACACTGAAGCTTTCTTT
TRBD1	.	TRBJ1-2	TRBV4-1	CASSRTDTGTGKGYTF	TGCGCCAGCAGCCGTACGGACACCGGGACAGGGAAGGGCTACACCTTC
TRBD1	once	TRBJ2-2	TRBV6-6	CASTDRTTGELFF	TGTGCCAGCACGGACAGGACCACCGGGGAGCTGTTTTTT
.	.	TRBJ2-1	TRBV15	CATRSSAAFTYNEQFF	TGTGCCACCAGGTCATCCGCGGCCTTCACCTACAATGAGCAGTTCTTC
TRBD1	.	TRBJ1-2	TRBV5-5	CASSSLTGDGYTF	TGTGCCAGCAGCTCACTGACAGGGGACGGCTACACCTTC
.	.	TRBJ2-3	TRBV19	CATAATGWDTQYF	TGTGCCACTGCCGCAACGGGTTGGGATACGCAGTATTTT
TRBD1	.	TRBJ1-1	TRBV29-1	CSSNRDRNTEAFF	TGCAGCTCAAACCGGGACAGGAACACTGAAGCTTTCTTT
.	.	TRBJ2-7	TRBV9	CASSVDGRWSLYEQYF	TGTGCCAGCAGCGTAGATGGCCGGTGGAGTCTCTACGAGCAGTACTTC
.	.	TRBJ1-3	TRBV18	CASSRAGLGNTIYF	TGTGCCAGCTCCCGGGCAGGGCTTGGAAACACCATATATTTT
.	once	TRBJ2-3	TRBV19	CASNDIRSASTDTQYF	TGTGCCAGTAATGATATTCGGTCCGCTAGCACAGATACGCAGTATTTT
.	.	TRBJ2-5	TRBV6-5	CASNRGETQYF	TGTGCCAGCAATCGGGGGGAGACCCAGTACTTC
.	.	TRBJ1-2	TRBV6-5	CASRVWEARDYGYTF	TGTGCCAGCAGGGTGTGGGAGGCCCGGGACTATGGCTACACCTTC
.	once	TRBJ2-3	TRBV12-3/TRBV12-4	CASRGATDTQYF	TGTGCCAGCAGAGGGGCTACAGATACGCAGTATTTT
.	.	TRBJ2-7	TRBV28	CASSFRSYEQYF	TGTGCCAGCAGTTTTAGATCCTACGAGCAGTACTTC
.	few	TRBJ2-5	TRBV6-5	CASSFRETQYF	TGTGCCAGCAGTTTCAGGGAGACCCAGTACTTC
TRBD1	.	TRBJ2-7	TRBV6-5	CATQGVGYEQYF	TGTGCCACGCAGGGGGTAGGATACGAGCAGTACTTC
.	.	TRBJ1-1	TRBV29-1	CSVQARVGATEAFF	TGCAGCGTTCAAGCCCGAGTTGGGGCCACTGAAGCTTTCTTT
TRBD1	once	TRBJ1-2	TRBV19	CASNSGTVYGYTF	TGTGCCAGTAACTCCGGGACAGTCTATGGCTACACCTTC
TRBD1	.	TRBJ1-6	TRBV4-1	CASSRQGFNSPLHF	TGCGCCAGCAGCCGACAGGGTTTTAATTCACCCCTCCACTTT
.	.	TRBJ1-1	TRBV6-5	CASTPGWVNTEAFF	TGTGCCAGCACCCCGGGGTGGGTGAACACTGAAGCTTTCTTT
.	once	TRBJ2-6	TRBV6-5	CASSYRQFSGANVLTF	TGTGCCAGCAGTTACCGACAGTTCTCTGGGGCCAACGTCCTGACTTTC
TRBD1	.	TRBJ1-5	TRBV7-2	CASSLWFSIGGNQPQHF	TGTGCCAGCAGCTTATGGTTCTCGATAGGGGGCAACCAGCCCCAGCATTTT
.	.	TRBJ2-3	TRBV5-1	CASSLQGWSTDTQYF	TGCGCCAGCAGCTTGCAGGGGTGGTCCACAGATACGCAGTATTTT
.	.	TRBJ1-1	TRBV7-6	CASSLVREANTEAFF	TGTGCCAGCAGCTTAGTAAGGGAGGCGAACACTGAAGCTTTCTTT
.	.	TRBJ1-4	TRBV6-5	CASSNHGGNEKLFF	TGTGCCAGCAGTAACCACGGAGGCAATGAAAAACTGTTTTTT
.	.	TRBJ1-5	TRBV11-2	CASSSGLNQPQHF	TGTGCCAGCAGTTCAGGACTCAATCAGCCCCAGCATTTT
TRBD2	.	TRBJ2-7	TRBV28	CASTFGGTGYEQYF	TGTGCCAGCACCTTCGGGGGGACCGGCTACGAGCAGTACTTC
.	few	TRBJ2-2	TRBV7-9	CASSLVVGELFF	TGTGCCAGCAGTCTCGTAGTTGGGGAGCTGTTTTTT
.	.	TRBJ2-7	TRBV20-1	CSASPGYEQYF	TGCAGTGCCAGCCCGGGCTACGAGCAGTACTTC
.	.	TRBJ2-7	TRBV15	CATAREGEQYF	TGTGCCACCGCCCGGGAAGGCGAGCAGTACTTC
.	few	TRBJ1-2	TRBV2	CASRAGNYGYTF	TGTGCCAGCAGGGCCGGGAACTATGGCTACACCTTC
.	.	TRBJ1-5	TRBV19	CASSIDRGQPQHF	TGTGCCAGTAGTATTGATCGCGGTCAGCCCCAGCATTTT
.	.	TRBJ1-2	TRBV4-1	CASSQEIGGNSNYGYTF	TGCGCCAGCAGCCAAGAGATCGGGGGGAATTCTAACTATGGCTACACCTTC
TRBD1	.	TRBJ1-1	TRBV19	CASSIIGTVNTEAFF	TGTGCCAGTAGTATAATAGGGACAGTGAACACTGAAGCTTTCTTT
.	.	TRBJ1-6	TRBV21-1	CASSKGAVGSPLHF	TGTGCCAGCAGCAAAGGGGCAGTTGGTTCACCCCTCCACTTT
TRBD1	.	TRBJ2-3	TRBV5-8	CASSGRQGSTDTQYF	TGTGCCAGCAGCGGACGACAGGGAAGCACAGATACGCAGTATTTT
TRBD1	.	TRBJ1-1	TRBV20-1	CSVRTGVEAFF	TGCAGTGTCAGGACAGGGGTTGAAGCTTTCTTT
.	.	TRBJ2-3	TRBV7-2	CASSPRRPGSWTDTQYF	TGTGCCAGCAGCCCTCGTCGGCCCGGGAGTTGGACAGATACGCAGTATTTT
.	.	TRBJ1-1	TRBV12-3/TRBV12-4	CASSLRGDGEAFF	TGTGCCAGCAGTTTACGCGGGGACGGGGAAGCTTTCTTT
TRBD2	.	TRBJ2-7	TRBV11-1	CASSGRTSGMREQYF	TGTGCCAGCAGCGGGCGGACTAGCGGGATGCGTGAGCAGTACTTC
.	.	TRBJ2-5	TRBV29-1	CSSFSSQETQYF	TGCAGCTCCTTTAGCAGCCAAGAGACCCAGTACTTC
TRBD2	.	TRBJ2-5	TRBV6-2/TRBV6-3	CASSFTPGLAGGETQYF	TGTGCCAGCAGCTTCACCCCCGGACTAGCGGGAGGGGAGACCCAGTACTTC
TRBD1	.	TRBJ1-1	TRBV10-1	CASSGDRGSPMGNTEAFF	TGCGCCAGCAGTGGGGACAGGGGTTCTCCGATGGGGAACACTGAAGCTTTCTTT
.	.	TRBJ1-1	TRBV5-6	CASSSDLRRATEAFF	TGTGCCAGCAGCTCGGACTTAAGACGGGCCACTGAAGCTTTCTTT
.	.	TRBJ1-3	TRBV29-1	CSVGQRGNTIYF	TGCAGCGTCGGACAGAGGGGAAACACCATATATTTT
.	.	TRBJ1-1	TRBV5-1	CASSLLVGGNTEAFF	TGCGCCAGCAGCTTACTTGTCGGCGGGAACACTGAAGCTTTCTTT